The TCR beta chain described here comes from a study of T cells in Graves' hyperthyroidism and ophthalmopathy. Study-level results: In validation, the model predicted ophthalmopathy. These predictions came a median roughly 6.5 months before onset.

Out of roughly 9.1 ml of fresh peripheral blood came the PBMCs. TCR beta CDR3 regions were amplified from RNA. When the TCR CDR3 underwent first-round RT-PCR, the HTBI primer set was used. Each CDR3 protein is one row after TCRdb ran MiXCR on the multiplex PCR reads. This table has about 590,000 distinct CDR3 sequences, 15% to 18% appearing once. Many counts were recorded for this clonotype. Its antigen remains unknown. The TCR sequence derives from a woman between 25 and 40 years old with Graves' hyperthyroidism. The sequencing input was blood.

The CDR3 loop is CASTAFRSTLQYF. The CDR3 nucleotides are TGTGCCAGCACCGCTTTTAGGTCGACCTTGCAGTATTTT. This chain joins TRBV28 and TRBJ2-3; D is ambiguous. This CDR3 is built from 13 residues. The V gene lost 7 bases and the J gene lost 11 bases, with 19 bases spanning the gap. The germline V gene has CDR1 MDHEN and CDR2 SYDVKM.